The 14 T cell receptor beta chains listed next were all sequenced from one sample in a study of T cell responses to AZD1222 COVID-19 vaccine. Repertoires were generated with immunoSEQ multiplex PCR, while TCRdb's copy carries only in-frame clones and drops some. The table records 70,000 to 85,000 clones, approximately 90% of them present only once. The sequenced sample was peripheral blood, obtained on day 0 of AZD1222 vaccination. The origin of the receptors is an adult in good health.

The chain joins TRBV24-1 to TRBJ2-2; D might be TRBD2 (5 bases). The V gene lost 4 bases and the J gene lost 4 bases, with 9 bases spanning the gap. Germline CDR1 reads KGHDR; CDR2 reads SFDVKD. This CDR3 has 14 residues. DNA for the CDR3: TGTGCCACCAGTGAGGTGGGGAGCACCGGGGAGCTGTTTTTT. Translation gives CATSEVGSTGELFF.

The CDR3 sequence: CASGTDREAGPQHF. DNA for the CDR3: TGTGCCAGCGGAACAGACAGAGAAGCGGGGCCCCAGCATTTT. The rearrangement uses TRBV6-5 and TRBJ1-5; possibly TRBD1 for D (5 bases). Germline V CDR1 and CDR2: MNHEY, SVGAGI. Trimming cost V 8 bases and J 9 bases, with 20 bases left between them. The CDR3 spans 14 residues.

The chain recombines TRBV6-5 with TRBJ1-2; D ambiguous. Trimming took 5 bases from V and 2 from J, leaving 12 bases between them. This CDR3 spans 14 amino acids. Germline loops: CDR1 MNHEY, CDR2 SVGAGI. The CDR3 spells CASSRRTGNYGYTF. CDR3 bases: TGTGCCAGCAGTAGACGGACGGGGAACTATGGCTACACCTTC.

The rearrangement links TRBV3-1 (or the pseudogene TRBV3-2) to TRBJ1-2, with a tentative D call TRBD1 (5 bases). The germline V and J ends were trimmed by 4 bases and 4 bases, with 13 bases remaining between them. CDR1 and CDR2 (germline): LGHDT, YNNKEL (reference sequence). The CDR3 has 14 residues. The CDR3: CASSPGRGSYGYTF. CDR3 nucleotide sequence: TGTGCCAGCAGCCCGGGGCGTGGCAGCTATGGCTACACCTTC.

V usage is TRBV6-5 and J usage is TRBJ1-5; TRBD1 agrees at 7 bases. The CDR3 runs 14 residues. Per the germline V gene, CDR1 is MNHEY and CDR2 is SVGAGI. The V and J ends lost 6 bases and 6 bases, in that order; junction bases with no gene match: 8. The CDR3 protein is CASSSRGLGQPQHF. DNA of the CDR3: TGTGCCAGCAGCTCGAGGGGGCTGGGTCAGCCCCAGCATTTT.

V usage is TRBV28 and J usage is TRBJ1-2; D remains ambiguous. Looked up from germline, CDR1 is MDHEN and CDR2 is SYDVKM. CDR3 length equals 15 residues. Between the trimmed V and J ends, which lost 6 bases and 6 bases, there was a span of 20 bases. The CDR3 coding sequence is TGTGCCAGCAGCCCACTCAACTCCCCTAGGAATGGCTACACCTTC. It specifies CASSPLNSPRNGYTF.

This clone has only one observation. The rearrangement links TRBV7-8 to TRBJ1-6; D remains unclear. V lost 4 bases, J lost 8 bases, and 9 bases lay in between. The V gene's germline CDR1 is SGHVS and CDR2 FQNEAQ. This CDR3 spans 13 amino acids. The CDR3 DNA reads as TGTGCCAGCAGCTCCAATACAGATTCACCCCTCCACTTT. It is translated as CASSSNTDSPLHF.

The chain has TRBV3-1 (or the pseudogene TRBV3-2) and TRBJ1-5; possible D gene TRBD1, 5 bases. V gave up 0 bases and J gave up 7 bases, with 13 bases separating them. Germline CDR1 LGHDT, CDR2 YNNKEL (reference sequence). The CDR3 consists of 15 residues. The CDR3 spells CASSQDRQGNQPQHF. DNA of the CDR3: TGTGCCAGCAGCCAAGATAGGCAGGGTAACCAGCCCCAGCATTTT.

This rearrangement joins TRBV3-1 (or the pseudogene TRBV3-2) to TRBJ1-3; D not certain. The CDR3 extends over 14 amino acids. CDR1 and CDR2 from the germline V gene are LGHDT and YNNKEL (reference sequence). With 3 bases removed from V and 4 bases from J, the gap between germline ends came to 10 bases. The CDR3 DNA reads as TGTGCCAGCAGCCATGTAGGGAGCGGAAACACCATATATTTT. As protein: CASSHVGSGNTIYF.

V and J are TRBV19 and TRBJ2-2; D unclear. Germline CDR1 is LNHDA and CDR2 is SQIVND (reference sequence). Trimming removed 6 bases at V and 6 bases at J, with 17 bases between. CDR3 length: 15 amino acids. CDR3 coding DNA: TGTGCCAGTAGCCAACCTCCTTCGGCTTCCGGGGAGCTGTTTTTT. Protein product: CASSQPPSASGELFF.

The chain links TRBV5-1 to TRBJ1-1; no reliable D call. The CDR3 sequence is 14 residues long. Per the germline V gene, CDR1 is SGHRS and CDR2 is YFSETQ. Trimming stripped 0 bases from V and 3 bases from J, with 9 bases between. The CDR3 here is CASSLAGQHTEAFF. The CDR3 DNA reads TGCGCCAGCAGCTTGGCCGGGCAGCACACTGAAGCTTTCTTT. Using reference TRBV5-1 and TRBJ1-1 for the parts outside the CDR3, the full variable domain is KAGVTQTPRYLIKTRGQQVTLSCSPISGHRSVSWYQQTPGQGLQFLFEYFSETQRNKGNFPGRFSGRQFSNSRSEMNVSTLELGDSALYLCASSLAGQHTEAFFGQGTRLTVV.

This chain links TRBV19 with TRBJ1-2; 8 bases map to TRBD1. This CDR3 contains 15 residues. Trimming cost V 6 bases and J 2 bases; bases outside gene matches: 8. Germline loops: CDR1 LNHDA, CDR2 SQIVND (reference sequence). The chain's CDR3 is CASRRPGGGNYGYTF. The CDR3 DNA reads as TGTGCCAGTAGAAGGCCAGGGGGCGGCAACTATGGCTACACCTTC.

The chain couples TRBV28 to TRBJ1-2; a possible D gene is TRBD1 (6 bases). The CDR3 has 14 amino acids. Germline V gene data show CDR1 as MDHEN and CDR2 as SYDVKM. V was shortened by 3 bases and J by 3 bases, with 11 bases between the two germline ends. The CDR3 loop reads CASSFWGAYYGYTF. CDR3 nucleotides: TGTGCCAGCAGTTTTTGGGGGGCCTACTATGGCTACACCTTC.

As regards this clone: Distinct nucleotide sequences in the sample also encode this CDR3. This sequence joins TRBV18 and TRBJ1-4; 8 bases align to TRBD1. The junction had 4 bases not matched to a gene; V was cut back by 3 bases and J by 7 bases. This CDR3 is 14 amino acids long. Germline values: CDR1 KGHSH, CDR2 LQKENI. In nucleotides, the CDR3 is TGTGCCAGCTCACCTGGGACAGGACGTGAAAAACTGTTTTTT. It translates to CASSPGTGREKLFF.